Below, 21 T cell receptor beta chains from the same sample are listed, as sequenced in a study of CD8 T cells in Susac syndrome. Reverse transcription of about 0.5 to 1 ug RNA used random hexamers. Using its own MiXCR run on the immunoSEQ multiplex PCR reads, TCRdb lists one record per CDR3 protein. Here the sample spans 150,000 to 200,000 distinct CDR3 sequences, 90% to 95% being singletons. Sample: CD4+ T cells from PBMCs. These receptors all stem from a human donor in good health.

V is TRBV28 and J is TRBJ2-4, with TRBD1 matching 8 bases. CDR3 length: 16 amino acids. Trimming took 4 bases from V and 7 from J; bases not matched to a gene: 12. Per germline, CDR1 MDHEN and CDR2 SYDVKM. The CDR3 DNA sequence: TGTGCCAGCAGTTCCCCCTTCGGACAGGGTTCGAACATTCAGTACTTC. Its protein is CASSSPFGQGSNIQYF.

This rearrangement joins TRBV28 to TRBJ1-1; 7 bases map to TRBD1. Trimming cost V 5 bases and J 0 bases; bases outside gene matches: 6. There are 15 residues in the CDR3. Germline V lookup: CDR1 MDHEN, CDR2 SYDVKM. CDR3 nucleotide sequence: TGTGCCAGCAGTGTCGCCGGGACAGTGAACACTGAAGCTTTCTTT. It specifies CASSVAGTVNTEAFF. The whole variable domain, filled in from reference TRBV28 and TRBJ1-1, reads DVKVTQSSRYLVKRTGEKVFLECVQDMDHENMFWYRQDPGLGLRLIYFSYDVKMKEKGDIPEGYSVSREKKERFSLILESASTNQTSMYLCASSVAGTVNTEAFFGQGTRLTVV.

The chain is built from TRBV2 and TRBJ1-1; perhaps TRBD1 as D (5 bases). V was cut by 3 bases and J by 6 bases, with 11 bases left in between. Germline CDR1 SNHLY, CDR2 FYNNEI. The CDR3 runs to 13 residues. The CDR3 region has the DNA TGTGCCAGCAGTGACAGGGTTGGGGCTGAAGCTTTCTTT. Amino acid sequence: CASSDRVGAEAFF.

This clonotype is a singleton in its sample. The genes are TRBV3-1 and TRBJ2-3; TRBD2 is a possible D gene (5 bases). V was cut by 7 bases and J by 0 bases, with 11 bases left in between. Germline values: CDR1 LGHDT, CDR2 YNNKEL (reference sequence). CDR3 length: 14 amino acids. CDR3 protein: CASTGLSSTDTQYF. The CDR3, as DNA: TGTGCCAGCACCGGACTCAGCAGCACAGATACGCAGTATTTT.

This chain connects TRBV7-9 to TRBJ1-4, with TRBD1 matching over 8 bases. The CDR3 length is 15 residues. V was clipped by 0 bases and J by 5 bases; unmatched bases: 2. CDR1 is SEHNR, CDR2 FQNEAQ, per germline (reference sequence). This CDR3 is CASSLAGTGNEKLFF. CDR3 in DNA: TGTGCCAGCAGCTTAGCCGGGACAGGCAATGAAAAACTGTTTTTT.

V gene TRBV6-1 combines with J gene TRBJ1-6; tentatively, D is TRBD1 (5 bases). Germline CDR1 is MNHNS and CDR2 is SASEGT. The CDR3 covers 14 residues. Trimming took off 0 bases at V and 14 bases at J, with 14 bases between the two ends. The CDR3 here is CASSEAGLRISLHF. CDR3 bases: TGTGCCAGCAGTGAAGCGGGGCTCCGGATATCCCTCCACTTT.

The sample holds one count of this clonotype. This chain joins TRBV29-1 and TRBJ1-1, with a tentative D call TRBD1 (6 bases). The length of the CDR3 is 12 residues. Trimming cost V 7 bases and J 3 bases, with 12 bases left between them. Germline V gene lookup returns CDR1 SQVTM and CDR2 ANQGSEA. The CDR3 DNA reads TGCAGCGATAGGGACACTTACACTGAAGCTTTCTTT. As protein: CSDRDTYTEAFF.

The chain combines TRBV3-1 with TRBJ2-7; 8 positions match TRBD1. The V gene end was trimmed by 2 bases and the J gene end by 6 bases; junction bases not matched to a gene: 3. Germline CDR1 is LGHDT and CDR2 is YNNKEL (reference sequence). The CDR3 totals 13 residues. The CDR3 here is CASSQTDRGEQYF. Here the CDR3 DNA reads TGTGCCAGCAGCCAAACCGACAGGGGCGAGCAGTACTTC.

The chain employs TRBV6-1 and TRBJ2-5, with 7 bases identical to TRBD2. Trimming cost V 4 bases and J 5 bases; bases outside gene matches: 7. The germline CDR1 and CDR2 sequences are MNHNS and SASEGT. The CDR3 extends over 14 amino acids. As DNA, the CDR3 is TGTGCCAGCAGTGGGAATCTAGCGGCGGAGACCCAGTACTTC. Its protein product is CASSGNLAAETQYF.

This clonotype was seen only a few times. The CDR3 sequence: CASSRFGGAVPGELFF. CDR3 bases: TGTGCCAGCAGCCGATTCGGGGGGGCAGTTCCCGGGGAGCTGTTTTTT. The chain combines TRBV7-3 with TRBJ2-2; TRBD2 matches 8 bases. There are 16 residues in the CDR3. The V segment lost 5 bases and the J segment 6 bases; nucleotides outside the gene matches: 11. Per the germline V gene, CDR1 is SGHTA and CDR2 is FQGTGA.

This clonotype was recorded once. This chain links TRBV7-8 with TRBJ2-5, with D possibly matching TRBD2 (6 bases). Looked up from germline, CDR1 is SGHVS and CDR2 is FQNEAQ. The length of the CDR3 is 14 residues. Trimming took 1 base from V and 8 from J, leaving 14 bases between them. As DNA, the CDR3 is TGTGCCAGCAGCTTAGAGTCTAGCGTTCGCACCCAGTACTTC. Its protein product is CASSLESSVRTQYF.

The rearrangement links TRBV28 to TRBJ1-5, with 7 nucleotides matching TRBD1. Germline V CDR1 and CDR2: MDHEN, SYDVKM. With V trimmed by 6 bases and J by 2 bases, 4 bases remained unmatched. The length of the CDR3 is 14 residues. CDR3 sequence (DNA): TGTGCCAGCAGGCGACAGGGAGGCAATCAGCCCCAGCATTTT. This encodes CASRRQGGNQPQHF.

This chain uses TRBV7-2 with TRBJ2-2, with 8 bases identical to TRBD1. This CDR3 spans 16 amino acids. Germline CDR1 and CDR2: SGHTA and FQGNSA. Trimming at V came to 2 bases and at J to 4 bases, leaving 6 bases not matched to a gene. The CDR3, as DNA: TGTGCCAGCAGCTTACGGCAGGGGGCTAGCACCGGGGAGCTGTTTTTT. It is translated as CASSLRQGASTGELFF.

Only a few counts were recorded for this clonotype. The chain joins TRBV7-9 to TRBJ2-2; D remains ambiguous. CDR1 is SEHNR, CDR2 FQNEAQ, per germline (reference sequence). The CDR3 runs to 13 residues. Trimming cost V 8 bases and J 2 bases, with 9 bases left between them. The CDR3 loop is CASRAENTGELFF. Written as DNA, the CDR3 is TGTGCCAGCCGCGCGGAAAACACCGGGGAGCTGTTTTTT.

V and J are TRBV23-1 and TRBJ2-1; D perhaps matches TRBD1 (5 bases). TRBV23-1 is an open reading frame whose function is uncertain. The CDR3 has 12 residues. V was cut by 3 bases and J by 10 bases, with 10 bases left in between. Here the CDR3 reads CASSHGAREQFF. The DNA of the CDR3 is TGCGCCAGCAGTCATGGGGCGCGGGAGCAGTTCTTC.

The CDR3 reads CASSLSREGYAGNTIYF. Here the CDR3 DNA reads TGTGCCAGCAGCCTCTCGCGGGAGGGCTATGCTGGAAACACCATATATTTT. The chain uses TRBV5-7 and TRBJ1-3, with unresolved D. TRBV5-7 is marked as an open reading frame, function uncertain. This CDR3 contains 17 residues. V shed 4 bases and J shed 2 bases, with 19 bases lying between them.

The chain employs TRBV9 and TRBJ2-3; weak D call: TRBD2 (6 bases). Germline CDR1 reads SGDLS; CDR2 reads YYNGEE. V lost 0 bases and J 1 base, leaving 9 bases between the germline ends. The CDR3 extends over 15 amino acids. The CDR3 is CASSVGASGTDTQYF. The CDR3 bases are TGTGCCAGCAGCGTAGGGGCTAGCGGCACAGATACGCAGTATTTT.

The chain couples TRBV12-3 or TRBV12-4 to TRBJ2-7; D not certain. The length of the CDR3 is 13 residues. The V end lost 2 bases, the J end lost 6 bases, and 11 bases lay between the germline ends. CDR3 coding DNA: TGTGCCAGCAGTTTAATCCCGACGGGCGAGCAGTACTTC. This codes for CASSLIPTGEQYF.

The rearrangement uses TRBV5-4 and TRBJ2-7; D remains ambiguous. This CDR3 has 11 amino acids. From germline, CDR1 is SGHNT and CDR2 YYREEE (reference sequence). Trimming removed 3 bases from V and 3 bases from J, with 4 bases in between. The CDR3 region is CASSSNYEQYF. The CDR3 nucleotides read TGTGCCAGCAGCTCCAACTACGAGCAGTACTTC.

The J gene is TRBJ1-1, the V gene TRBV5-1; D gene ambiguous. V was pared by 0 bases and J by 4 bases, with 10 bases between. Germline V gene sequence: CDR1 SGHRS, CDR2 YFSETQ. The CDR3 loop spans 14 amino acids. CDR3 DNA sequence: TGCGCCAGCAGCTTGGTTGCGTCGGGCACTGAAGCTTTCTTT. Translation gives CASSLVASGTEAFF.

The chain combines TRBV27 with TRBJ1-6, with TRBD1 identical over 9 bases. Germline V gene data show CDR1 as MNHEY and CDR2 as SMNVEV (reference sequence). V was pared by 6 bases and J by 13 bases, with 13 bases of the junction left unmatched. The CDR3 is 15 amino acids. The CDR3 spells CASRLTGTGRSPLHF. The DNA of the CDR3 is TGTGCCAGCAGACTAACAGGGACAGGGCGTTCCCCCCTCCACTTT.